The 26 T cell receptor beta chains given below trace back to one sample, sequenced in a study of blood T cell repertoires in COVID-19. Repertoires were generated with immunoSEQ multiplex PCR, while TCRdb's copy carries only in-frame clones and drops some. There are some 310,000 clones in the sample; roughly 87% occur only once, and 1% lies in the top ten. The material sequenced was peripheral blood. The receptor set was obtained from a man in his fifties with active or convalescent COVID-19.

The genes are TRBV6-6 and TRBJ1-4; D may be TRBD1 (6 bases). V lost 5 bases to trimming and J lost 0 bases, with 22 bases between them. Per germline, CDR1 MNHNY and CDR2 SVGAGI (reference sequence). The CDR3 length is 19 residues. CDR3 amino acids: CASSLLSGAGGATNEKLFF. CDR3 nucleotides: TGTGCCAGCAGTCTATTGTCAGGGGCCGGAGGCGCAACTAATGAAAAACTGTTTTTT.

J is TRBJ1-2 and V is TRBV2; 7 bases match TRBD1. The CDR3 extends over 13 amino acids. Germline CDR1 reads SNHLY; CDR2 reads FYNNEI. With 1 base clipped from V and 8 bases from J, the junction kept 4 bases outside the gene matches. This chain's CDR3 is CASSEGQGGGYTF. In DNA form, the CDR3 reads TGTGCCAGCAGTGAAGGACAGGGCGGGGGCTACACCTTC.

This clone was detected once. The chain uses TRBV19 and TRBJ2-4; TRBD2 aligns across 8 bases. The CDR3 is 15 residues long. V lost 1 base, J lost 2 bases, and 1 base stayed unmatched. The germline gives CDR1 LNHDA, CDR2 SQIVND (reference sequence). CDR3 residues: CASSIAGGSKNIQYF. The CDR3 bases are TGTGCCAGTAGTATAGCGGGGGGGTCCAAAAACATTCAGTACTTC.

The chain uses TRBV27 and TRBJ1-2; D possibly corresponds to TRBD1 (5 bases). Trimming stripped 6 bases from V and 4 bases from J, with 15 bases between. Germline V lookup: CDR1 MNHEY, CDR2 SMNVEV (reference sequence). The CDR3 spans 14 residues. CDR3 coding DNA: TGTGCCAGCAGGAGAACGGGGGGGAGCTATGGCTACACCTTC. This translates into CASRRTGGSYGYTF.

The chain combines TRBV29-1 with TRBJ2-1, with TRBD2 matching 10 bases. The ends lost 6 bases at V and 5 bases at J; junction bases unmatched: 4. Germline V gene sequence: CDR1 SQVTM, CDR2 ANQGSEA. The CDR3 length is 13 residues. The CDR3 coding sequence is TGCAGCGTCGGACTAGCGGTCGACAATGAGCAGTTCTTC. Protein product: CSVGLAVDNEQFF.

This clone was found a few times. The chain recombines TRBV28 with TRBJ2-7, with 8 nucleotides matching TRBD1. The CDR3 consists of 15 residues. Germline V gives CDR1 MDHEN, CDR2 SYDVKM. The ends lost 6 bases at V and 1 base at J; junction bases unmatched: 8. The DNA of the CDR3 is TGTGCCAGCAGAGGACAGGGAGTGGGTTCCTACGAGCAGTACTTC. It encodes CASRGQGVGSYEQYF. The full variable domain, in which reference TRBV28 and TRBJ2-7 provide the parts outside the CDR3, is DVKVTQSSRYLVKRTGEKVFLECVQDMDHENMFWYRQDPGLGLRLIYFSYDVKMKEKGDIPEGYSVSREKKERFSLILESASTNQTSMYLCASRGQGVGSYEQYFGPGTRLTVT.

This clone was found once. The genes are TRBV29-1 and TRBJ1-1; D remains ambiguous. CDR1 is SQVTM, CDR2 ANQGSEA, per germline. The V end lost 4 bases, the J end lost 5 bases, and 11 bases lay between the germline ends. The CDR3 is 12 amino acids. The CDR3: CSVVMWETEAFF. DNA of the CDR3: TGCAGCGTTGTTATGTGGGAGACTGAAGCTTTCTTT.

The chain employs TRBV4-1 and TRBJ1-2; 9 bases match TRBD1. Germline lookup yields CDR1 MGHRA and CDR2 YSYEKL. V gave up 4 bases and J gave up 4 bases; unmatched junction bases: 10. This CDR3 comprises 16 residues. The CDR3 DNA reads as TGCGCCAGCAGCCGAGACACAGGGGGCACCGTCTATGGCTACACCTTC. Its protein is CASSRDTGGTVYGYTF.

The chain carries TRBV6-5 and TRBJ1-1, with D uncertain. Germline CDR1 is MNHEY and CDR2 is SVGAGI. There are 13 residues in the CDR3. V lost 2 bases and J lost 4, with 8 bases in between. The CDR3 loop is CASSYQRGTEAFF. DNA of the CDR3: TGTGCCAGCAGTTACCAACGGGGCACTGAAGCTTTCTTT.

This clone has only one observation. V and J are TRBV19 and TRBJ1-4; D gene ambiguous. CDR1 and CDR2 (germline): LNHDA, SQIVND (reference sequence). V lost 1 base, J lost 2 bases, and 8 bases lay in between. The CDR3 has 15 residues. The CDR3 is CASSIAQQTNEKLFF. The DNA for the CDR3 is TGTGCCAGTAGTATAGCACAACAGACTAATGAAAAACTGTTTTTT.

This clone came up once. CDR3 in amino acids: CASSLLPGLTQPQHF. The CDR3 DNA reads TGCGCCAGCAGCTTGTTACCAGGGTTAACTCAGCCCCAGCATTTT. The chain recombines TRBV5-1 with TRBJ1-5; D is possibly TRBD1 (5 bases). Trimming removed 1 base at V and 6 bases at J, with 14 bases between. Per the germline V gene, CDR1 is SGHRS and CDR2 is YFSETQ. This CDR3 has 15 residues.

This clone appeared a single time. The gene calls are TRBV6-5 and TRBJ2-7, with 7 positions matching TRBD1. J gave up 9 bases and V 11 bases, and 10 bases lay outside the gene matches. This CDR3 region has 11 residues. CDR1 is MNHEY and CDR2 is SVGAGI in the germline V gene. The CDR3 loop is CAARQGSTQYF. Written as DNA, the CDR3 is TGTGCCGCGAGACAGGGAAGTACGCAGTACTTC.

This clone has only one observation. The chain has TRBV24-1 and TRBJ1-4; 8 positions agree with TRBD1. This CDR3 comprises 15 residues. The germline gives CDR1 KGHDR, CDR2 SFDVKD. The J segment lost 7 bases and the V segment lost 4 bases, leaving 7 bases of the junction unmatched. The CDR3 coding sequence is TGTGCCACCAGTGACCCGGGGACAGGAGGTGAAAAACTGTTTTTT. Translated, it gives CATSDPGTGGEKLFF.

The CDR3 spells CASSPNVGGGRGNTEAFF. In DNA, the CDR3 is TGTGCCAGCAGCCCTAACGTGGGGGGAGGGCGAGGGAACACTGAAGCTTTCTTT. The chain couples TRBV11-3 to TRBJ1-1; TRBD1 is a possible D gene (5 bases). The germline V gene encodes CDR1 SGHNT and CDR2 YENEEA. This CDR3 is 18 amino acids long. V gave up 5 bases and J gave up 1 base, with 23 bases separating them.

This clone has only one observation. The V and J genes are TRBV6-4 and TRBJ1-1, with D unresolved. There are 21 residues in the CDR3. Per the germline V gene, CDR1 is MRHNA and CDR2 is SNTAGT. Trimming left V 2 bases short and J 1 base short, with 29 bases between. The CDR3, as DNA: TGTGCCAGCAGTGACATCGGGGTCGTCGGGCCTAGATTTGGACGGAACACTGAAGCTTTCTTT. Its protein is CASSDIGVVGPRFGRNTEAFF.

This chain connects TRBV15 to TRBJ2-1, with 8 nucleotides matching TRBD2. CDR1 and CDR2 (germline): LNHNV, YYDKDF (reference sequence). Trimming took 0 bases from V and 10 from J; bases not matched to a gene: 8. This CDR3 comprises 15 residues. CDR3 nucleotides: TGTGCCACCAGCAGAGACAGACCGGGACTAGGGGAGCAGTTCTTC. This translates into CATSRDRPGLGEQFF.

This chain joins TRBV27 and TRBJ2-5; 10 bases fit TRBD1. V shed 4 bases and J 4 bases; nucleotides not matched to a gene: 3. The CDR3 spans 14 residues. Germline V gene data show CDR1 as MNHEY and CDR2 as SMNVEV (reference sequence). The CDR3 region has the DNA TGTGCCAGCAGTTCATGGACAGGGGGAGAGACCCAGTACTTC. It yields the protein CASSSWTGGETQYF.

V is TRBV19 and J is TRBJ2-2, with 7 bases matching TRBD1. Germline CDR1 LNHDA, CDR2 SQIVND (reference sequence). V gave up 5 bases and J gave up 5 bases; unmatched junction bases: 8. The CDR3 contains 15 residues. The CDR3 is CASSRAFRGTGELFF. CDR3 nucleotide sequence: TGTGCCAGTAGTCGGGCCTTCAGGGGGACCGGGGAGCTGTTTTTT.

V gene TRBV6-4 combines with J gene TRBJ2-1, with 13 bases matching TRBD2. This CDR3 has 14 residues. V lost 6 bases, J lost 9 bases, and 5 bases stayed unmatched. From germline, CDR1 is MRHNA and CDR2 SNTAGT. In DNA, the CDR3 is TGTGCCAGCAGCGGACTAGCGGGAGACACTGAGCAGTTCTTC. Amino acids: CASSGLAGDTEQFF.

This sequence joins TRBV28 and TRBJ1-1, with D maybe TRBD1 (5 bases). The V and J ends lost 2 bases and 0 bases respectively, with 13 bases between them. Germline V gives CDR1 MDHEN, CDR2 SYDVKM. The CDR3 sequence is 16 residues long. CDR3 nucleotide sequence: TGTGCCAGCAGTTTAGACAGTCCCTACTTGAACACTGAAGCTTTCTTT. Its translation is CASSLDSPYLNTEAFF.

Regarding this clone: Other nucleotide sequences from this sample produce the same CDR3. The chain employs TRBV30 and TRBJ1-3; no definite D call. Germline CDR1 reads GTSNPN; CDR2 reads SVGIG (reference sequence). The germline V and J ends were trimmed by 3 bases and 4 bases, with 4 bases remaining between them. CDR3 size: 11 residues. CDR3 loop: CAWSVGNTIYF. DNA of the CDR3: TGTGCCTGGAGCGTCGGAAACACCATATATTTT.

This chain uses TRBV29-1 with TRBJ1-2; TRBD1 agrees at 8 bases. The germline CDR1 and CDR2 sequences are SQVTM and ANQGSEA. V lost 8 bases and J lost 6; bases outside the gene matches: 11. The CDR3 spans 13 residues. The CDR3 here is CSIWDRTINGYTF. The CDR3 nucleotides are TGCAGCATTTGGGACAGGACTATAAATGGCTACACCTTC.

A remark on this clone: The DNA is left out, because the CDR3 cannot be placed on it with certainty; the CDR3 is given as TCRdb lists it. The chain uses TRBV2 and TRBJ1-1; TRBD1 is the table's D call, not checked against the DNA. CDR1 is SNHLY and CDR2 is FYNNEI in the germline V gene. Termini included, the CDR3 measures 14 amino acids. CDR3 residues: CASSILDRTTEAFF.

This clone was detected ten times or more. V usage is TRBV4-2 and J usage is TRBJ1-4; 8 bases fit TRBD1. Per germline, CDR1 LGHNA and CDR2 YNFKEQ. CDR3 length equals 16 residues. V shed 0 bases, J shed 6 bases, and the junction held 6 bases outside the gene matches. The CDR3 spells CASSQDRMGQDEKLFF. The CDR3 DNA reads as TGTGCCAGCAGCCAAGATCGGATGGGACAGGATGAAAAACTGTTTTTT.

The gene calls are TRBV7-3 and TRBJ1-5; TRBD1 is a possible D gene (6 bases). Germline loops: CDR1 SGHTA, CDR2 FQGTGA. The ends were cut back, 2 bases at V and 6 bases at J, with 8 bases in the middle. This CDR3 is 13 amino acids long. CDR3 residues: CASSLRGGQPQHF. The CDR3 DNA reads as TGTGCCAGCAGCTTACGAGGGGGTCAGCCCCAGCATTTT. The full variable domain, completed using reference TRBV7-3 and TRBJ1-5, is GAGVSQTPSNKVTEKGKYVELRCDPISGHTALYWYRQSLGQGPEFLIYFQGTGAADDSGLPNDRFFAVRPEGSVSTLKIQRTERGDSAVYLCASSLRGGQPQHFGDGTRLSIL.

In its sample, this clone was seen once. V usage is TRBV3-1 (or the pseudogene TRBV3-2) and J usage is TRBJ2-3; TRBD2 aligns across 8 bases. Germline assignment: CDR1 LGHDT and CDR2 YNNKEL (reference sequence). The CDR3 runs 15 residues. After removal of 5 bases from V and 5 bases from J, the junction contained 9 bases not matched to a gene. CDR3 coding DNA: TGTGCCAGCAGCTTCGGACTAGCCGGAGGAGATACGCAGTATTTT. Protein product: CASSFGLAGGDTQYF.